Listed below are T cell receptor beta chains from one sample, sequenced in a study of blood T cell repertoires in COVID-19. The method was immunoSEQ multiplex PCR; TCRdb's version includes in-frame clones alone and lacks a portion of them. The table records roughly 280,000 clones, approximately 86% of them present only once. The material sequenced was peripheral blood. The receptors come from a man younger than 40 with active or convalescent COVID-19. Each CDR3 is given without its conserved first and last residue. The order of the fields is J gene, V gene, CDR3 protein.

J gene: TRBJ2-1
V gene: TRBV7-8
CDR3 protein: ASTVDNEQF

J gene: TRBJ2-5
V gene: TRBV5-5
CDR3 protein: ASSSQTRTETQY

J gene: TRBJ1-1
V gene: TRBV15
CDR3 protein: ATSPRDRSMNTEAF

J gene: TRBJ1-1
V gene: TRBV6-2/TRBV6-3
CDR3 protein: ASSRRGRGTEAF

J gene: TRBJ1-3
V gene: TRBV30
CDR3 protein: AWSKGISGNTIY

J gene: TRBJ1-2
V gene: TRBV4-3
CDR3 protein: ASSQDRDSNYGYT

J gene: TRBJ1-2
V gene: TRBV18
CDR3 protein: ASSPPGGAGGYT

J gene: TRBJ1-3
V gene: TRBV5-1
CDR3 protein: ASSSGTDGNTIY

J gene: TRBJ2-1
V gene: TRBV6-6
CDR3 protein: ASKLPSYNEQF

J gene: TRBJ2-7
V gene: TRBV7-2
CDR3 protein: ASSFDRGTYEQY

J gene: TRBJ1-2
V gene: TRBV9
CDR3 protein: ASSPRTGGAYGYT

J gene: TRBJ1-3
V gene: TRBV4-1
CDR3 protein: ASSPREGSGNTIY

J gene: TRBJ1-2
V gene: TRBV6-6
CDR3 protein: ASSYPAEMRSGYT

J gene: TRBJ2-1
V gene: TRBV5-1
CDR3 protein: ASNSKGGVEQF

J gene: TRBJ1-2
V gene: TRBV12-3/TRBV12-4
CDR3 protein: ASSFQGGGYT

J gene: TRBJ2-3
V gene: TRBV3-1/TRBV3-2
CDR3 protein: ASSRTGGVDTQY

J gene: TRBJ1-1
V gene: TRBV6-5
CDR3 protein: ASSYSNGGRAEAF